Shown below are 30 T cell receptor beta chains from a single sample sequenced in a study of T cell clones after liver transplantation. This table comes from immunoSEQ multiplex PCR, and its TCRdb copy is limited to in-frame clones, with some not included. The data hold 95,000 to 130,000 clones, with about nine tenths observed a single time. Sample: CD4+ T cells from blood, taken 12 months after liver transplant. The receptors originated from a human patient who received a liver transplant. Some of the T cells may derive from the graft donor.

The V call is TRBV4-3, the J call TRBJ1-1; D remains ambiguous. V was pared by 0 bases and J by 5 bases, with 10 bases between. Germline CDR1 and CDR2: LGHNA and YSLEER. The CDR3 is 14 amino acids. The CDR3 DNA reads as TGCGCCAGCAGCCAAGATCGAACGATAACTGAAGCTTTCTTT. Residues: CASSQDRTITEAFF.

This clone showed up many times. This chain uses TRBV27 with TRBJ1-2, with 9 bases that match TRBD1. The ends lost 5 bases at V and 2 bases at J; junction bases unmatched: 6. The CDR3 is made up of 15 amino acids. Germline V gene data show CDR1 as MNHEY and CDR2 as SMNVEV (reference sequence). The CDR3 region has the DNA TGTGCCAGCAGTACCTTTACAGGGGGCAACTATGGCTACACCTTC. It yields the protein CASSTFTGGNYGYTF.

As for this clone: Different DNA sequences within this sample yield the same CDR3. The chain uses TRBV18 and TRBJ2-5, with unresolved D. The V end was cut by 5 bases, the J end by 0 bases, with 4 bases between. Germline-derived CDR1 and CDR2 are KGHSH and LQKENI. The CDR3 spans 12 residues. The CDR3 region is CASSENQETQYF. The CDR3 nucleotides read TGTGCCAGCTCAGAGAACCAAGAGACCCAGTACTTC.

The CDR3 coding sequence is TGTGCCAGCAGCAACCTGAGGGGCACCGGGGAGCTGTTTTTT. It translates to CASSNLRGTGELFF. The chain links TRBV28 to TRBJ2-2; D tentatively reads TRBD1 or TRBD2 (5 bases each). With 6 bases removed from V and 4 bases from J, the gap between germline ends came to 12 bases. Germline CDR1 and CDR2: MDHEN and SYDVKM. The CDR3 extends over 14 amino acids.

The chain is built from TRBV5-1 and TRBJ1-3, with unresolved D. CDR1 is SGHRS, CDR2 YFSETQ, per germline. The CDR3 length is 15 residues. Trimming stripped 0 bases from V and 0 bases from J, with 7 bases between. The CDR3 here is CASSLAGISGNTIYF. In nucleotides, the CDR3 is TGCGCCAGCAGCTTGGCCGGGATCTCTGGAAACACCATATATTTT. The full variable domain, with the rest looked up from reference TRBV5-1 and TRBJ1-3, is KAGVTQTPRYLIKTRGQQVTLSCSPISGHRSVSWYQQTPGQGLQFLFEYFSETQRNKGNFPGRFSGRQFSNSRSEMNVSTLELGDSALYLCASSLAGISGNTIYFGEGSWLTVV.

This clone has just one count. The genes are TRBV29-1 and TRBJ2-5, with 12 positions matching TRBD2. J gave up 5 bases and V 4 bases, and 8 bases lay outside the gene matches. Per the germline V gene, CDR1 is SQVTM and CDR2 is ANQGSEA. This CDR3 contains 15 residues. The chain's CDR3 is CSVGGLAGLGETQYF. In DNA, the CDR3 is TGCAGCGTTGGGGGACTAGCGGGCTTGGGGGAGACCCAGTACTTC. Full variable domain (outside the CDR3, taken from reference TRBV29-1 and TRBJ2-5): SAVISQKPSRDICQRGTSLTIQCQVDSQVTMMFWYRQQPGQSLTLIATANQGSEATYESGFVIDKFPISRPNLTFSTLTVSNMSPEDSSIYLCSVGGLAGLGETQYFGPGTRLLVL.

The chain combines TRBV29-1 with TRBJ2-5; possibly TRBD1 for D (6 bases). Germline CDR1 SQVTM, CDR2 ANQGSEA. The V and J ends lost 6 bases and 3 bases respectively, with 14 bases between them. The CDR3 is 13 amino acids. The CDR3 region has the DNA TGCAGCGTACAGGGATGGGAAAAAGAGACCCAGTACTTC. Encoded protein: CSVQGWEKETQYF.

The V gene is TRBV19, the J gene TRBJ1-5; the D gene is possibly TRBD1 (5 bases). Germline lookup yields CDR1 LNHDA and CDR2 SQIVND (reference sequence). CDR3 length equals 14 residues. Trimming removed 10 bases from V and 0 bases from J, with 13 bases in between. The CDR3 spells CATLGGDSNQPQHF. In DNA form, the CDR3 reads TGTGCCACTCTCGGGGGGGATAGCAATCAGCCCCAGCATTTT. The variable domain in full, completed from reference TRBV19 and TRBJ1-5, reads DGGITQSPKYLFRKEGQNVTLSCEQNLNHDAMYWYRQDPGQGLRLIYYSQIVNDFQKGDIAEGYSVSREKKESFPLTVTSAQKNPTAFYLCATLGGDSNQPQHFGDGTRLSIL.

V gene TRBV15 combines with J gene TRBJ1-2, with 10 bases matching TRBD1. V lost 4 bases to trimming and J lost 5 bases; unmatched junction nucleotides: 4. Germline V gives CDR1 LNHNV, CDR2 YYDKDF (reference sequence). The CDR3 is 14 amino acids. The CDR3 spells CATSTGQGEYGYTF. CDR3 nucleotide sequence: TGTGCCACCAGCACAGGACAGGGGGAGTATGGCTACACCTTC.

V and J are TRBV5-1 and TRBJ2-7, with 8 bases identical to TRBD2. CDR1 is SGHRS, CDR2 YFSETQ, per germline. This CDR3 contains 16 residues. With V trimmed by 3 bases and J by 6 bases, 14 bases remained unmatched. The CDR3 spells CASSSWMGLGSSEQYF. The CDR3 region has the DNA TGCGCCAGCAGCTCCTGGATGGGACTAGGTAGCTCCGAGCAGTACTTC.

V is TRBV9 and J is TRBJ1-3; D remains unclear. This CDR3 comprises 12 residues. Germline lookup yields CDR1 SGDLS and CDR2 YYNGEE. Between the trimmed V and J ends, which lost 3 bases and 2 bases, there was a span of 3 bases. The CDR3 sequence is CASSGPGNTIYF. The CDR3 DNA reads TGTGCCAGCAGCGGGCCTGGAAACACCATATATTTT.

This clone was counted between two and nine times. The chain has TRBV29-1 and TRBJ1-4; 10 nucleotides align to TRBD1. Unmatched junction bases numbered 12, after V lost 6 bases and J lost 8 bases. The germline gives CDR1 SQVTM, CDR2 ANQGSEA. The CDR3 covers 15 residues. The chain's CDR3 is CSVAKGTGEREKLFF. CDR3 bases: TGCAGCGTAGCAAAGGGGACAGGGGAGCGAGAAAAACTGTTTTTT.

The V gene is TRBV9, the J gene TRBJ2-3; 9 nucleotides agree with TRBD2. Germline trimming cut 0 bases from V and 1 base from J; bases unmatched to any gene: 3. CDR3 size: 16 residues. Germline V gene data show CDR1 as SGDLS and CDR2 as YYNGEE. CDR3 nucleotide sequence: TGTGCCAGCAGCGTAGCTTGGACTAGCGGCACAGATACGCAGTATTTT. Translation gives CASSVAWTSGTDTQYF.

The sample holds one count of this clone. An end of the junction differs from the germline gene, which may be a read error. This rearrangement joins TRBV10-3 to TRBJ1-1, with unresolved D. The CDR3 totals 11 residues. Germline CDR1 is ENHRY and CDR2 is SYGVKD. For the CDR3, the DNA is TGTGCCATCAGGCAGAACAGTGAAGCTTTCTTT. It codes for CAIRQNSEAFF.

The genes are TRBV5-1 and TRBJ2-3; the D gene is possibly TRBD2 (6 bases). V was cut by 0 bases and J by 8 bases, with 19 bases left in between. CDR1 and CDR2 from the germline V gene are SGHRS and YFSETQ. This CDR3 has 16 residues. The CDR3 region has the DNA TGCGCCAGCAGCTTGGCAGGAGGGTTTGGTGTCCCTACGCAGTATTTT. Translating it yields CASSLAGGFGVPTQYF.

The V gene is TRBV6-1, the J gene TRBJ1-2, with a weak D call TRBD1 (6 bases). V was cut by 2 bases and J by 8 bases, with 21 bases left in between. Germline CDR1 MNHNS, CDR2 SASEGT. The CDR3 length is 16 residues. The CDR3 DNA is TGTGCCAGCAGTGAACGAGTGGCAGGGGAATATGGAGGCTACACCTTC. This gives the protein CASSERVAGEYGGYTF.

This chain connects TRBV7-2 to TRBJ1-1, with 9 bases lining up with TRBD1. Germline CDR1 and CDR2: SGHTA and FQGNSA. V lost 8 bases, J lost 4 bases, and 5 bases stayed unmatched. The CDR3 loop spans 13 amino acids. The CDR3 nucleotides are TGTGCCAGCGGGGACAGGGTTGGCACTGAAGCTTTCTTT. Translated: CASGDRVGTEAFF.

The V gene is TRBV4-3, the J gene TRBJ1-1, with a tentative D call TRBD1 (6 bases). The CDR3 runs to 15 residues. The V gene lost 0 bases and the J gene lost 1 base, with 9 bases spanning the gap. CDR1 is LGHNA, CDR2 YSLEER, per germline. CDR3 sequence reads: CASSQDGQPNTEAFF. DNA for the CDR3: TGCGCCAGCAGCCAAGATGGACAGCCGAACACTGAAGCTTTCTTT.

The chain carries TRBV19 and TRBJ2-7; D gene unclear. Per the germline V gene, CDR1 is LNHDA and CDR2 is SQIVND (reference sequence). V was pared by 1 base and J by 2 bases, with 12 bases between. The CDR3 has 15 amino acids. CDR3 nucleotide sequence: TGTGCCAGTAGTATAGGCGGAGCCTTACCCTACGAGCAGTACTTC. Amino acid sequence: CASSIGGALPYEQYF. Together with reference TRBV19 and TRBJ2-7, the CDR3 gives the full variable domain: DGGITQSPKYLFRKEGQNVTLSCEQNLNHDAMYWYRQDPGQGLRLIYYSQIVNDFQKGDIAEGYSVSREKKESFPLTVTSAQKNPTAFYLCASSIGGALPYEQYFGPGTRLTVT.

This chain links TRBV30 with TRBJ1-4; D not certain. Germline assignment: CDR1 GTSNPN and CDR2 SVGIG (reference sequence). The CDR3 sequence is 12 residues long. V was clipped by 1 base and J by 8 bases, with 8 bases between them. CDR3 nucleotides: TGTGCCTGGAGTGCTACAAGGGAAAAACTGTTTTTT. Protein sequence: CAWSATREKLFF.

A few counts support this clone. This chain joins TRBV7-9 and TRBJ1-5, with no clear D. Germline CDR1 reads SEHNR; CDR2 reads FQNEAQ (reference sequence). Trimming left V 3 bases short and J 6 bases short, with 6 bases between. This CDR3 is 12 amino acids long. CDR3 coding DNA: TGTGCCAGCAGCTTCAAAGGTCAGCCCCAGCATTTT. Its translation is CASSFKGQPQHF.

V and J are TRBV7-2 and TRBJ2-7, with 9 bases lining up with TRBD1. The germline V gene has CDR1 SGHTA and CDR2 FQGNSA. This CDR3 is 15 amino acids long. The V and J ends lost 5 bases and 4 bases, in that order; junction bases with no gene match: 9. DNA of the CDR3: TGTGCCAGCAGCCCTCCCGGGACAGGGCATTACGAGCAGTACTTC. Protein sequence: CASSPPGTGHYEQYF.

The chain has TRBV2 and TRBJ2-3; D is perhaps TRBD2 (5 bases). The CDR3 extends over 14 amino acids. The V end was cut by 8 bases, the J end by 0 bases, with 12 bases between. Germline-derived CDR1 and CDR2 are SNHLY and FYNNEI. The CDR3 loop reads CASAVSGSTDTQYF. The CDR3 DNA follows: TGTGCCAGCGCGGTAAGCGGTAGCACAGATACGCAGTATTTT. Together with reference TRBV2 and TRBJ2-3, the CDR3 gives the full variable domain: EPEVTQTPSHQVTQMGQEVILRCVPISNHLYFYWYRQILGQKVEFLVSFYNNEISEKSEIFDDQFSVERPDGSNFTLKIRSTKLEDSAMYFCASAVSGSTDTQYFGPGTRLTVL.

Only a few counts were recorded for this clone. The rearrangement joins TRBV5-1 to TRBJ2-5; TRBD2 matches at 10 bases. CDR3 length equals 15 residues. Unmatched junction bases numbered 7, after V lost 4 bases and J lost 4 bases. Looked up from germline, CDR1 is SGHRS and CDR2 is YFSETQ. The CDR3 DNA reads TGCGCCAGCAGCATCCTAGCGGGAGACAGAGAGACCCAGTACTTC. It yields the protein CASSILAGDRETQYF.

In its sample, this clone was seen a few times. This rearrangement joins TRBV29-1 to TRBJ1-2; D is possibly TRBD1 (5 bases). The CDR3 totals 15 residues. V was clipped by 7 bases and J by 8 bases, with 26 bases between them. The germline gives CDR1 SQVTM, CDR2 ANQGSEA. CDR3 in amino acids: CSAATDSPQARGYTF. The CDR3 nucleotides read TGCAGCGCCGCCACCGACAGTCCTCAGGCGAGGGGCTACACCTTC.

This clone showed up just once. This chain connects TRBV5-1 to TRBJ1-1; TRBD1 matches at 7 bases. V shed 0 bases and J 3 bases; nucleotides not matched to a gene: 11. There are 17 residues in the CDR3. The V gene's germline CDR1 is SGHRS and CDR2 YFSETQ. The CDR3 spells CASSLAYRGLRDTEAFF. The CDR3 DNA reads as TGCGCCAGCAGCTTGGCCTACAGGGGCCTCAGAGACACTGAAGCTTTCTTT.

The count of this clone is one. The V call is TRBV5-1, the J call TRBJ1-2, with D maybe TRBD1 (5 bases). Trimming took 4 bases from V and 7 from J, leaving 11 bases between them. The CDR3 sequence is 12 residues long. CDR1 is SGHRS, CDR2 YFSETQ, per germline. CDR3 nucleotide sequence: TGCGCCAGCAGCCCGCAGGGTTCTGGCTACACCTTC. Residues: CASSPQGSGYTF. Together with reference TRBV5-1 and TRBJ1-2, the CDR3 gives the full variable domain: KAGVTQTPRYLIKTRGQQVTLSCSPISGHRSVSWYQQTPGQGLQFLFEYFSETQRNKGNFPGRFSGRQFSNSRSEMNVSTLELGDSALYLCASSPQGSGYTFGSGTRLTVV.

The V gene is TRBV2, the J gene TRBJ1-2; the match to TRBD1 covers 9 bases. This CDR3 is built from 14 residues. J was trimmed by 7 bases and V by 2 bases; bases with no gene match: 5. Germline-derived CDR1 and CDR2 are SNHLY and FYNNEI. The CDR3 nucleotides read TGTGCCAGCAGTGAATTCGACAGGGGGGCTGGCTACACCTTC. Translating gives CASSEFDRGAGYTF.

This chain links TRBV11-3 with TRBJ2-5; D unclear. Germline values: CDR1 SGHNT, CDR2 YENEEA. V shed 4 bases and J shed 2 bases, with 17 bases lying between them. The CDR3 length is 16 residues. The CDR3 bases are TGTGCCAGCAGCTCGCTTGATGTCACCTTACAAGAGACCCAGTACTTC. It translates to CASSSLDVTLQETQYF.

The CDR3 sequence: CATSRGGGGSSYEQYF. The DNA for the CDR3 is TGTGCCACCAGCAGGGGGGGAGGCGGGAGCTCCTACGAGCAGTACTTC. The rearrangement uses TRBV15 and TRBJ2-7; TRBD2 matches at 7 bases. The trim removed 3 bases at V and 0 bases at J, leaving 8 bases unmatched. Germline V gene data show CDR1 as LNHNV and CDR2 as YYDKDF (reference sequence). CDR3 length: 16 amino acids.